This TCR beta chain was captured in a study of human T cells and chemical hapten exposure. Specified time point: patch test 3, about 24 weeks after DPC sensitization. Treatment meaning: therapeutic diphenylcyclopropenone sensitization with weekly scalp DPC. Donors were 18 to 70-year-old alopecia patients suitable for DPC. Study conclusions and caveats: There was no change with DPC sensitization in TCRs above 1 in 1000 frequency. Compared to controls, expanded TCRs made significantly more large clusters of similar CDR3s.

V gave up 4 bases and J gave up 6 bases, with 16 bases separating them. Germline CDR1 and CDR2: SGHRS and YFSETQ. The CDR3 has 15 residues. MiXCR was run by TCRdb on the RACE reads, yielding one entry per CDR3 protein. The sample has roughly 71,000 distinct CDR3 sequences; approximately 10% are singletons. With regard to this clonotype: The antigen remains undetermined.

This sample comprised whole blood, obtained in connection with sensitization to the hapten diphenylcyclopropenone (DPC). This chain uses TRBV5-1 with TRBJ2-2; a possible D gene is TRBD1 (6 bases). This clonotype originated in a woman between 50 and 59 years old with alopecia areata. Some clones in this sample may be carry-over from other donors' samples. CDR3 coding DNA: TGCGCCAGCAGCCCCCTACAGGGATCCCCCGGGGAGCTGTTTTTT. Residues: CASSPLQGSPGELFF.